This T cell receptor beta chain is from a study of cytomegalovirus exposure and HLA in healthy donors. This table comes from immunoSEQ multiplex PCR, and its TCRdb copy is limited to in-frame clones, with some not included. The repertoire holds about 68,000 clones, with around 90% as singletons. On this clone itself: Its antigen is not known.

This CDR3 comprises 15 residues. Trimming removed 4 bases from V and 10 bases from J; junction bases left unmatched: 10. Germline V lookup: CDR1 SGHRS, CDR2 YFSETQ. Points from the study as a whole: Among TCR beta chains, those listed as cytomegalovirus-associated numbered over 150.

The J gene is TRBJ2-1, the V gene TRBV5-1, with TRBD2 matching over 11 bases. The receptor was isolated from a young man in good health and CMV-seronegative. The sequenced sample consisted of PBMCs. The CDR3 protein is CASSALAGAAWEQFF. The CDR3 DNA reads as TGCGCCAGCAGCGCACTAGCGGGAGCCGCCTGGGAGCAGTTCTTC.